The clone carrying this TCR beta chain has only one observation. Partitioning of CD4+ cells yielded a CD45RA+ naive subset and a CD45RA-negative memory subset. These data belong to a study of shared clonotypes between healthy human individuals. Clones were sequenced by immunoSEQ multiplex PCR, and TCRdb holds only the in-frame ones, with some missing. The table lists under 650,000 clones, 90% to 96% of them singletons. The source of this sequence is a woman in her 30s in good health. Sequenced sample: naive CD4+ T cells sorted from blood. The subset denotes: CD45RA+ positively selected.

The CDR3 DNA is TGTGCCAGCAGCGGGACCTTTGGACAGCCCTCGGCGGAGTACTTC. Translated, it gives CASSGTFGQPSAEYF. The chain employs TRBV6-6 and TRBJ2-7; weak D call: TRBD1 (6 bases). Germline values: CDR1 MNHNY, CDR2 SVGAGI (reference sequence). The CDR3 length is 15 residues. V lost 6 bases and J 11 bases, leaving 26 bases between the germline ends.